This T cell receptor (beta chain) was retrieved from a study of cytomegalovirus exposure and HLA in healthy donors. For the study at large: Within an early data release were about 90 million unique TCRs drawn from HLA-typed donors.

This CDR3 spans 15 amino acids. In germline, CDR1 is LNHDA, CDR2 SQIVND (reference sequence). The junction had 1 base not matched to a gene; V was cut back by 1 base and J by 1 base. Worth noting for this clone: The antigen remains unidentified.

Study-level results: Earlier findings revealed that most TCR beta V segments proved productive either about 87% or about 30% of the time.

The PCR had 60 Vbeta and 13 Jbeta primers. Profiled with immunoSEQ multiplex PCR; TCRdb holds only in-frame clones, not every one. Of about 140,000 clones detected, 65% to 85% appear once; the ten largest clones hold approximately 1%. The sequence was collected from a man younger than 35 in good health and CMV-seronegative. V is TRBV19 and J is TRBJ1-1; TRBD1 matches at 9 bases. Source material: PBMCs. In nucleotides, the CDR3 is TGTGCCAGTAGTATAGCGGGACAGGGGAACACTGAAGCTTTCTTT. This sequence encodes CASSIAGQGNTEAFF.